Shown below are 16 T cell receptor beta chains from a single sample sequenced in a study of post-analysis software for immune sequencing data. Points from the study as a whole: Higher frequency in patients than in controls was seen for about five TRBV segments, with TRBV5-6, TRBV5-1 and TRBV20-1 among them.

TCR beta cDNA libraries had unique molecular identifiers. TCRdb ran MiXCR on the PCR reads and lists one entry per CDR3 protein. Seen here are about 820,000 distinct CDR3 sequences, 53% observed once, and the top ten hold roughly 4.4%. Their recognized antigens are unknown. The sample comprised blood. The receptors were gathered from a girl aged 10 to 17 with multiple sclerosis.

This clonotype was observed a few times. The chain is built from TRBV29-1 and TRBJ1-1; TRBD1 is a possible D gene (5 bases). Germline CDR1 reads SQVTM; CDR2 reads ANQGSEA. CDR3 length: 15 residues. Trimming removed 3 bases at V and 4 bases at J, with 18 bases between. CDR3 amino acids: CSVEARAQIITEAFF. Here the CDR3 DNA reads TGCAGCGTTGAGGCCAGGGCACAAATAATCACTGAAGCTTTCTTT.

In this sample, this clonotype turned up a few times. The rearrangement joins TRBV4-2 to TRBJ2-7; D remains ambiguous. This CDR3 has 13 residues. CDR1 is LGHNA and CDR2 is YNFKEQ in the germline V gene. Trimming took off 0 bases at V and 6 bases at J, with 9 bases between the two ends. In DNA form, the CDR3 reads TGTGCCAGCAGCCAAGATTTCGGGTTCGAGCAGTACTTC. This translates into CASSQDFGFEQYF.

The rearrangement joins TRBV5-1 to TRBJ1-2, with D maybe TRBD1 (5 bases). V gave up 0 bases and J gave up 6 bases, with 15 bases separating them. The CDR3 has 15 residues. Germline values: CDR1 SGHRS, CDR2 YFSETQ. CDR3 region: CASSLEVGPLHGYTF. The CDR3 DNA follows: TGCGCCAGCAGCTTGGAAGTGGGGCCCCTGCATGGCTACACCTTC.

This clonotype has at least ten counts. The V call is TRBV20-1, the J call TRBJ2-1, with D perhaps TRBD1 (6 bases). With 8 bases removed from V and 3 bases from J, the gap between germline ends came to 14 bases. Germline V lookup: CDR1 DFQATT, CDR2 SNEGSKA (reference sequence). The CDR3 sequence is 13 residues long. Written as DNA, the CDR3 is TGCAGTACCGAGGAGGACAGCTACAATGAGCAGTTCTTC. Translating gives CSTEEDSYNEQFF.

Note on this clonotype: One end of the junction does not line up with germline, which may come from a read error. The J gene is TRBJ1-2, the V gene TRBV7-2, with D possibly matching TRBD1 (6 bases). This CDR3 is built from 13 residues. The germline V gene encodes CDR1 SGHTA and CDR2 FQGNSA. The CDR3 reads CASRLDRRYGYTF. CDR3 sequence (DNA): TGTGCCAGCAGATTAGACAGGCGCTATGGCTACACCTTC.

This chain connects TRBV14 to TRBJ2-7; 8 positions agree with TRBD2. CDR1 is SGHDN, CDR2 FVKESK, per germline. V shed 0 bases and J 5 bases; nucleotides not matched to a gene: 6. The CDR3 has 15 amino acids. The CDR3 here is CASSQDIGLANEQYF. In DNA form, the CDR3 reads TGTGCCAGCAGCCAAGATATTGGACTAGCAAACGAGCAGTACTTC.

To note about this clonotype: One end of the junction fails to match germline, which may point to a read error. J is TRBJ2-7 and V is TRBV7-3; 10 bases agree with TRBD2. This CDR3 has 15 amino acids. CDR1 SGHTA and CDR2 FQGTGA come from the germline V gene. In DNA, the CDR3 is TGTGCCAGCAGCCCCCTAGCGGGAGTCCCCTACGAGCGGTACTTC. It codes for CASSPLAGVPYERYF. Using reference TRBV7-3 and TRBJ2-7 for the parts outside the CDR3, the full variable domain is GAGVSQTPSNKVTEKGKYVELRCDPISGHTALYWYRQSLGQGPEFLIYFQGTGAADDSGLPNDRFFAVRPEGSVSTLKIQRTERGDSAVYLCASSPLAGVPYERYFGPGTRLTVT.

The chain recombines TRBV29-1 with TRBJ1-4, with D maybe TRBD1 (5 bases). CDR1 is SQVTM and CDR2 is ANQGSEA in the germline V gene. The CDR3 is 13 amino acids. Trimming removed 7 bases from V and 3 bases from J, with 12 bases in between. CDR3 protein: CSAAQGPNEKLFF. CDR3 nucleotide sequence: TGCAGCGCCGCTCAGGGCCCTAATGAAAAACTGTTTTTT.

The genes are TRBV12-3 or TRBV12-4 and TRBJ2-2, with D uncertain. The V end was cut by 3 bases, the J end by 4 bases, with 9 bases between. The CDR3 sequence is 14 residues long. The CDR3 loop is CASSFVTRTGELFF. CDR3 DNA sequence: TGTGCCAGCAGTTTTGTCACGCGCACCGGGGAGCTGTTTTTT.

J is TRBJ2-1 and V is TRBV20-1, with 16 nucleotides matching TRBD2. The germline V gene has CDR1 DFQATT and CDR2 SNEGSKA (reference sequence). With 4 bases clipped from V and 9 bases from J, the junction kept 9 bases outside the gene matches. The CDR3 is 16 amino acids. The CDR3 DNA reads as TGCAGTGCTATGATACCCGGGACTAGCGGGAGGGGTGAGCAGTTCTTC. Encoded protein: CSAMIPGTSGRGEQFF.

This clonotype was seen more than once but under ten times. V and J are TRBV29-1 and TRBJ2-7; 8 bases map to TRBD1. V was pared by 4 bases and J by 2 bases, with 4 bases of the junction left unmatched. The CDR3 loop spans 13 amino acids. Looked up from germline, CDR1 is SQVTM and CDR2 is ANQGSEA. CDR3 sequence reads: CSVARQGTYEQYF. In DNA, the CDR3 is TGCAGCGTTGCGCGACAGGGGACCTACGAGCAGTACTTC.

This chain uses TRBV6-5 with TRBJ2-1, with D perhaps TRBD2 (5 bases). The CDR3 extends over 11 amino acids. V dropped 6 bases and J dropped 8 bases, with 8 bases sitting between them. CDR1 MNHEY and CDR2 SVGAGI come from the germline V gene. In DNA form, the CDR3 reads TGTGCCAGCAGGGAGCGGCATGAGCAGTTCTTC. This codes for CASRERHEQFF.

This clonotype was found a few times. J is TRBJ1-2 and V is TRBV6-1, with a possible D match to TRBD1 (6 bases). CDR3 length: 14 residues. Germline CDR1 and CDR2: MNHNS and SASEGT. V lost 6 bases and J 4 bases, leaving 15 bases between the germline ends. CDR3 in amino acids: CASSHRDSGYGYTF. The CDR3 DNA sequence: TGTGCCAGCAGCCACAGGGACTCTGGCTATGGCTACACCTTC.

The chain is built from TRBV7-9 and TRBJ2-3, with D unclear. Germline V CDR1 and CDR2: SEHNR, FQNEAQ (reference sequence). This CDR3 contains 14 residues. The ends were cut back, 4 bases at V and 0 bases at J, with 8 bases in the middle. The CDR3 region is CASSSKSSTDTQYF. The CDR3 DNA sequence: TGTGCCAGCAGCTCAAAATCTAGCACAGATACGCAGTATTTT. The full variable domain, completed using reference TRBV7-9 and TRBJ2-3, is DTGVSQNPRHKITKRGQNVTFRCDPISEHNRLYWYRQTLGQGPEFLTYFQNEAQLEKSRLLSDRFSAERPKGSFSTLEIQRTEQGDSAMYLCASSSKSSTDTQYFGPGTRLTVL.

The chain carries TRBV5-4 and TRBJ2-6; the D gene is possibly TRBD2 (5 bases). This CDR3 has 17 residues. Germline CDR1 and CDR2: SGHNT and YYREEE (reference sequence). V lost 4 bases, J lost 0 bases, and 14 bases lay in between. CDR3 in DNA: TGTGCCAGCAGCAAGGGCGCGGGCCTCTCTGGGGCCAACGTCCTGACTTTC. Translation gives CASSKGAGLSGANVLTF.

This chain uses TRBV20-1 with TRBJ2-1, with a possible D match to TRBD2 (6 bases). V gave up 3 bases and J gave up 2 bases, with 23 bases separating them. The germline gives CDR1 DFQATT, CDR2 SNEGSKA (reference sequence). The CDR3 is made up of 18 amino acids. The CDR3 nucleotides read TGCAGTGCTAGTCCCCTTCTTCGACTAGTGGGACCCTACAATGAGCAGTTCTTC. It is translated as CSASPLLRLVGPYNEQFF.